These 7 T cell receptor beta chains were all obtained from the same sample, sequenced in a study of T cells in women clearing cervical HPV infection. Libraries were prepared by immunoSEQ multiplex PCR; TCRdb keeps only in-frame clonotypes and omits some of them. This sample contains some 40,000 clones. Input material: blood buffy coat. The receptors come from a woman between 18 and 70 years old with a cervical HPV16 infection that either progressed to CIN3+ or cleared (not recorded which).

With respect to this clone: The read terminates 3 residues before the CDR3 end, so the remaining end is supplied by the germline J gene. V usage is TRBV20-1 and J usage is TRBJ2-3; a weak D match, TRBD2 (6 bases). Germline V CDR1 and CDR2: DFQATT, SNEGSKA (reference sequence). The CDR3 covers 13 residues. CDR3 DNA (partial): TGCAGTGCCCGCCAGGCGGGGTTAGAGACG. Translated, it gives CSARQAGLET. The entire CDR3 is CSARQAGLETQYF.

Regarding this clone: The read ends 3 residues before the CDR3 terminus; that terminus is restored from the germline J gene. The chain has TRBV7-3 and TRBJ2-2; the match to TRBD2 covers 11 bases. The germline V gene encodes CDR1 SGHTA and CDR2 FQGTGA. J gave up 4 bases and V 6 bases, and 7 bases lay outside the gene matches. The CDR3 is 16 residues long. The CDR3 here is CASSPGTSGVTGELFF. CDR3 DNA (partial): TGTGCCAGCAGTCCCGGGACTAGCGGAGTCACCGGGGAG.

Points on this clone: An end of the junction does not agree with germline; a read error may underlie this. The sequence runs out 3 residues before the end of the CDR3; the remainder is reconstructed from the germline J gene. The V gene is TRBV10-3, the J gene TRBJ2-7, with 8 bases that match TRBD2. Germline CDR1 and CDR2: ENHRY and SYGVKD. This CDR3 has 14 residues. CDR3 protein: CAITEFGAGDEQYF. The CDR3 bases that were read are TGTGCCATCACTGAGTTTGGAGCGGGAGACGAG.

This clone ranks as medium-sized (0.01 to 0.1%) in terms of frequency. The read stops 3 residues short of the end of the CDR3; the missing end is completed from the germline J gene. The chain couples TRBV28 to TRBJ1-2; 7 nucleotides match TRBD1. Germline lookup yields CDR1 MDHEN and CDR2 SYDVKM. CDR3 length: 15 residues. Trimming at V came to 7 bases and at J to 0 bases, leaving 8 bases not matched to a gene. The CDR3 loop reads CASKPWDSSNYGYTF. CDR3 bases read: TGTGCCAGCAAACCTTGGGACAGCTCTAACTATGGC.

About this clone itself: The CDR3 end falls 3 residues outside the read, so it is completed with the germline J gene. The chain joins TRBV20-1 to TRBJ2-2; 7 nucleotides agree with TRBD1. Germline CDR1 is DFQATT and CDR2 is SNEGSKA (reference sequence). The length of the CDR3 is 14 residues. Incomplete CDR3 DNA: TGCAGTGCCCGGCCGGGACAGAGGAATGAAAAG. This codes for CSARPGQRNEK. The whole CDR3 protein is CSARPGQRNEKLFF.

Of note for this clone: Read sequence stops 3 residues before the CDR3 end, and the germline J gene provides the missing end. The rearrangement uses TRBV7-6 and TRBJ2-3, with D hard to call. This CDR3 region has 13 residues. Per germline, CDR1 SGHVS and CDR2 FNYEAQ. The V end lost 4 bases, the J end lost 6 bases, and 11 bases lay between the germline ends. The CDR3: CASSWVFGDTQYF. The DNA read from the CDR3 is TGTGCCAGCAGCTGGGTCTTCGGGGATACG.

As concerns this clone: Read sequence stops 3 residues before the CDR3 end, and the germline J gene provides the missing end. This chain joins TRBV19 and TRBJ1-1; 8 nucleotides agree with TRBD1. Losses at the gene ends were 4 bases for V and 1 base for J; bases not matched to a gene: 5. The CDR3 covers 15 residues. Germline V gene data show CDR1 as LNHDA and CDR2 as SQIVND (reference sequence). Here the CDR3 reads CASSTGTGWNTEAFF. CDR3 DNA (partial): TGTGCCAGTAGTACCGGGACAGGTTGGAACACTGAA.